The next 28 T cell receptor beta chains were all read from a single sample in a study of cytomegalovirus exposure and HLA in healthy donors. This PCR relied on a set of 60 Vbeta primers and 13 Jbeta primers. TCRdb's table, derived via immunoSEQ multiplex PCR, lists solely in-frame clones and lacks some. Of roughly 200,000 clones in the sample, around 75% were seen once. The specimen sequenced was PBMCs. These receptors came from a male donor in good health and CMV-seronegative.

This chain joins TRBV7-8 and TRBJ1-1; a possible D gene is TRBD1 (5 bases). This CDR3 is built from 15 residues. Trimming shortened V by 0 bases and J by 1 base, and 9 bases separated the two germline ends. Per the germline V gene, CDR1 is SGHVS and CDR2 is FQNEAQ. The CDR3 bases are TGTGCCAGCAGCTTAGCCGACAGATCGAACACTGAAGCTTTCTTT. Protein sequence: CASSLADRSNTEAFF.

The chain employs TRBV6-1 and TRBJ1-1; 9 positions match TRBD1. After removal of 6 bases from V and 7 bases from J, the junction contained 6 bases not matched to a gene. Germline lookup yields CDR1 MNHNS and CDR2 SASEGT. CDR3 length equals 13 residues. CDR3 in amino acids: CASSATGGIEAFF. CDR3 nucleotide sequence: TGTGCCAGCAGCGCAACAGGGGGCATTGAAGCTTTCTTT.

This clone was seen a handful of times. The V gene is TRBV27, the J gene TRBJ1-2, with a weak D call TRBD1 (5 bases). The CDR3 loop spans 15 amino acids. Trimming shortened V by 7 bases and J by 1 base, and 16 bases separated the two germline ends. Germline V gives CDR1 MNHEY, CDR2 SMNVEV (reference sequence). DNA for the CDR3: TGTGCCAGCAACCCCTCGGGGGGGGGTAACTATGGCTACACCTTC. It translates to CASNPSGGGNYGYTF.

The gene calls are TRBV18 and TRBJ1-1; D might be TRBD1 (5 bases). The V end was cut by 3 bases, the J end by 1 base, with 12 bases between. Germline-derived CDR1 and CDR2 are KGHSH and LQKENI. The CDR3 is made up of 15 amino acids. The CDR3 sequence: CASSPPGTKNTEAFF. The CDR3 region has the DNA TGTGCCAGCTCACCCCCAGGGACTAAGAACACTGAAGCTTTCTTT.

The J gene is TRBJ2-1, the V gene TRBV7-8; 7 nucleotides line up with TRBD2. The CDR3 spans 17 residues. Trimming at V came to 6 bases and at J to 5 bases, leaving 16 bases not matched to a gene. Germline V lookup: CDR1 SGHVS, CDR2 FQNEAQ. CDR3 sequence reads: CASRPSGVFTSNNEQFF. For the CDR3, the DNA is TGTGCCAGCAGACCCAGCGGGGTTTTCACATCGAACAATGAGCAGTTCTTC.

The chain carries TRBV4-1 and TRBJ2-2; 10 positions match TRBD1. This CDR3 is built from 19 residues. Germline V gene data show CDR1 as MGHRA and CDR2 as YSYEKL. The trim removed 6 bases at V and 1 base at J, leaving 14 bases unmatched. This CDR3 is CASSPRYGTGARNTGELFF. In nucleotides, the CDR3 is TGCGCCAGCAGTCCAAGATATGGGACAGGGGCGAGGAACACCGGGGAGCTGTTTTTT.

V usage is TRBV9 and J usage is TRBJ1-2; TRBD1 agrees at 9 bases. Germline V gives CDR1 SGDLS, CDR2 YYNGEE. The CDR3 is 14 residues long. The junction had 4 bases not matched to a gene; V was cut back by 2 bases and J by 5 bases. DNA for the CDR3: TGTGCCAGCAGCGTGGAGACAGGGGGGTATGGCTACACCTTC. Encoded protein: CASSVETGGYGYTF. Complete variable domain (other parts from reference TRBV9 and TRBJ1-2): DSGVTQTPKHLITATGQRVTLRCSPRSGDLSVYWYQQSLDQGLQFLIQYYNGEERAKGNILERFSAQQFPDLHSELNLSSLELGDSALYFCASSVETGGYGYTFGSGTRLTVV.

In its sample, this clone was seen once. The chain employs TRBV4-3 and TRBJ2-3, with D perhaps matching TRBD1 (6 bases). The length of the CDR3 is 16 residues. The germline V gene has CDR1 LGHNA and CDR2 YSLEER. Trimming took off 1 base at V and 0 bases at J, with 11 bases between the two ends. The DNA for the CDR3 is TGCGCCAGCAGCCAAGTGGGGGCGGCGAGCACAGATACGCAGTATTTT. Translating gives CASSQVGAASTDTQYF.

Details on this clone: The limits of the CDR3 on the DNA are not certain, so only TCRdb's listed CDR3 is given. The gene calls are TRBV2 and TRBJ2-7; the tabulated D call, TRBD2, remains unverified against the DNA. Germline assignment: CDR1 SNHLY and CDR2 FYNNEI. The CDR3 is 14 residues long, counting both termini. The CDR3 spells CASILGGSAYEQYF.

This clone was counted once. The V gene is TRBV30, the J gene TRBJ1-2; no reliable D call. CDR3 length equals 13 residues. CDR1 GTSNPN and CDR2 SVGIG come from the germline V gene (reference sequence). The V end lost 0 bases, the J end lost 7 bases, and 12 bases lay between the germline ends. This CDR3 reads CAWSVFVGGGYTF. As DNA, the CDR3 is TGTGCCTGGAGTGTATTCGTAGGAGGTGGCTACACCTTC. The full variable domain, rest sourced from reference TRBV30 and TRBJ1-2, is SQTIHQWPATLVQPVGSPLSLECTVEGTSNPNLYWYRQAAGRGLQLLFYSVGIGQISSEVPQNLSASRPQDRQFILSSKKLLLSDSGFYLCAWSVFVGGGYTFGSGTRLTVV.

The J gene is TRBJ2-7, the V gene TRBV6-6; possible D gene TRBD2, 6 bases. The CDR3 runs to 12 residues. V was trimmed by 6 bases and J by 7 bases, leaving 13 bases between them. Germline assignment: CDR1 MNHNY and CDR2 SVGAGI (reference sequence). The DNA of the CDR3 is TGTGCCAGCAGCGGCTATGGGAGGGAGCAGTACTTC. This translates into CASSGYGREQYF.

V is TRBV5-1 and J is TRBJ2-7; 7 nucleotides line up with TRBD1. This CDR3 has 15 amino acids. Trimming at V came to 4 bases and at J to 0 bases, leaving 7 bases not matched to a gene. Germline V gene data show CDR1 as SGHRS and CDR2 as YFSETQ. CDR3 region: CASSPGQEISYEQYF. The CDR3 region has the DNA TGCGCCAGCAGCCCTGGACAGGAGATCTCCTACGAGCAGTACTTC.

The chain joins TRBV28 to TRBJ1-2; tentative D call: TRBD1 (5 bases). This CDR3 is built from 15 residues. V lost 6 bases to trimming and J lost 0 bases, with 14 bases between them. Germline values: CDR1 MDHEN, CDR2 SYDVKM. The CDR3 DNA follows: TGTGCCAGCAGCCCCGGACGGACACCTAACTATGGCTACACCTTC. Translated, it gives CASSPGRTPNYGYTF.

This clone turned up a few times. The chain has TRBV30 and TRBJ2-5; 8 nucleotides agree with TRBD1. Unmatched junction bases numbered 3, after V lost 4 bases and J lost 5 bases. This CDR3 spans 12 amino acids. Germline V gene lookup returns CDR1 GTSNPN and CDR2 SVGIG (reference sequence). The CDR3 DNA sequence: TGTGCCTGGAACAGGGGGGCTGAGACCCAGTACTTC. Protein sequence: CAWNRGAETQYF.

This clone was recorded once. The chain recombines TRBV5-4 with TRBJ1-5, with TRBD1 matching 9 bases. This CDR3 is 15 amino acids long. CDR1 SGHNT and CDR2 YYREEE come from the germline V gene (reference sequence). Unmatched junction bases numbered 2, after V lost 0 bases and J lost 4 bases. The CDR3 region is CASSLDRGQNQPQHF. CDR3 nucleotides: TGTGCCAGCAGCTTGGACAGGGGGCAGAATCAGCCCCAGCATTTT.

V is TRBV21-1 and J is TRBJ2-5; TRBD2 is the table's D call, not checked against the DNA. TRBV21-1 is shown as a pseudogene. The CDR3 is 14 amino acids. CDR3 region: CASSKFPPVGTQYF. DNA for the CDR3: TGTGCCAGCAGCAAATTCCCCCCTGTCGGGACCCAGTACTTC.

The chain uses TRBV5-1 and TRBJ2-7; possible D gene TRBD1, 6 bases. The germline V gene has CDR1 SGHRS and CDR2 YFSETQ. Trimming removed 4 bases from V and 6 bases from J, with 17 bases in between. The CDR3 extends over 14 amino acids. The CDR3, as DNA: TGCGCCAGCAGCCCCGGACAGCTAGGTCCCGAGCAGTACTTC. Its translation is CASSPGQLGPEQYF.

The chain combines TRBV30 with TRBJ2-3, with D tentatively TRBD2 (5 bases). The CDR3 runs 13 residues. Germline V gene sequence: CDR1 GTSNPN, CDR2 SVGIG (reference sequence). V gave up 5 bases and J gave up 1 base, with 10 bases separating them. The CDR3 region has the DNA TGTGCCTGGGAGATTAGCGGCACAGATACGCAGTATTTT. Protein sequence: CAWEISGTDTQYF. Looking up the rest from reference TRBV30 and TRBJ2-3 gives the full variable domain: SQTIHQWPATLVQPVGSPLSLECTVEGTSNPNLYWYRQAAGRGLQLLFYSVGIGQISSEVPQNLSASRPQDRQFILSSKKLLLSDSGFYLCAWEISGTDTQYFGPGTRLTVL.

The rearrangement links TRBV6-5 to TRBJ1-1; 8 nucleotides align to TRBD1. Germline assignment: CDR1 MNHEY and CDR2 SVGAGI. The CDR3 loop spans 14 amino acids. With V trimmed by 4 bases and J by 5 bases, 6 bases remained unmatched. CDR3 DNA sequence: TGTGCCAGCAGTTCCTGGACAGGGTGGACTGAAGCTTTCTTT. Translating gives CASSSWTGWTEAFF.

The chain carries TRBV9 and TRBJ2-1; the match to TRBD2 covers 7 bases. The CDR3 totals 15 residues. Trimming removed 0 bases from V and 5 bases from J; junction bases left unmatched: 5. Germline V gene data show CDR1 as SGDLS and CDR2 as YYNGEE. DNA of the CDR3: TGTGCCAGCAGCGTAGAAGGACTAGAGCACAATGAGCAGTTCTTC. Translating it yields CASSVEGLEHNEQFF.

The chain has TRBV30 and TRBJ1-2; weak D call: TRBD1 (6 bases). Germline V CDR1 and CDR2: GTSNPN, SVGIG (reference sequence). V was cut by 8 bases and J by 7 bases, with 20 bases left in between. The CDR3 extends over 13 amino acids. In DNA form, the CDR3 reads TGTGCCACTCGACAGGCTCTTGATAGTGGCTACACCTTC. Its translation is CATRQALDSGYTF.

The genes are TRBV2 and TRBJ2-3; 8 positions agree with TRBD2. This CDR3 has 13 residues. The germline gives CDR1 SNHLY, CDR2 FYNNEI. V lost 6 bases to trimming and J lost 1 base; unmatched junction nucleotides: 0. The CDR3 DNA is TGTGCCAGCAGCGGGGGGGGCACAGATACGCAGTATTTT. This codes for CASSGGGTDTQYF.

CDR3 bases: TGTGCCAGCAGTTTGACGGGTAGAAACACCATATATTTT. It translates to CASSLTGRNTIYF. The rearrangement joins TRBV28 to TRBJ1-3; the D is unclear. Germline V gene sequence: CDR1 MDHEN, CDR2 SYDVKM. This CDR3 contains 13 residues. Trimming shortened V by 3 bases and J by 5 bases, and 8 bases separated the two germline ends.

J is TRBJ1-1 and V is TRBV28, with D perhaps matching TRBD1 (6 bases). Trimming took off 8 bases at V and 4 bases at J, with 17 bases between the two ends. This CDR3 spans 14 amino acids. CDR1 and CDR2 from the germline V gene are MDHEN and SYDVKM. The DNA for the CDR3 is TGTGCCAGCGCCGCTGGGGGCTTGGGCACTGAAGCTTTCTTT. Translated, it gives CASAAGGLGTEAFF.

This chain connects TRBV6-4 to TRBJ1-5; D not resolved. CDR3 length: 16 amino acids. Trimming cost V 5 bases and J 1 base, with 15 bases left between them. Germline values: CDR1 MRHNA, CDR2 SNTAGT. DNA of the CDR3: TGTGCCAGCAGTCTCTTACTTGGGGAGAGCAATCAGCCCCAGCATTTT. Translating it yields CASSLLLGESNQPQHF.

The chain uses TRBV5-5 and TRBJ2-3, with D possibly matching TRBD2 (6 bases). The germline V gene encodes CDR1 SGHKS and CDR2 YYEKEE (reference sequence). CDR3 size: 14 residues. Between the trimmed V and J ends, which lost 6 bases and 6 bases, there was a span of 17 bases. The CDR3 sequence: CASNPGLGSDTQYF. CDR3 in DNA: TGTGCCAGCAATCCGGGACTCGGATCCGATACGCAGTATTTT.

This chain joins TRBV10-1 and TRBJ1-2; 7 nucleotides match TRBD1. The CDR3 has 15 residues. With V trimmed by 4 bases and J by 8 bases, 13 bases remained unmatched. Germline V gene sequence: CDR1 WNHNN, CDR2 SYGVQD (reference sequence). CDR3 nucleotides: TGCGCCAGCAGTGGACAGGGTCGTCCTCCTTTCGGCTACACCTTC. It translates to CASSGQGRPPFGYTF.

The rearrangement joins TRBV28 to TRBJ2-7; 12 bases map to TRBD2. There are 18 residues in the CDR3. Germline values: CDR1 MDHEN, CDR2 SYDVKM. Unmatched junction bases numbered 16, after V lost 7 bases and J lost 3 bases. The CDR3 sequence: CASTPMASSGRAVYEQYF. The CDR3 DNA sequence: TGTGCCAGCACTCCGATGGCGTCTAGCGGGAGGGCGGTCTACGAGCAGTACTTC. The full variable domain, its missing parts supplied by reference TRBV28 and TRBJ2-7, is DVKVTQSSRYLVKRTGEKVFLECVQDMDHENMFWYRQDPGLGLRLIYFSYDVKMKEKGDIPEGYSVSREKKERFSLILESASTNQTSMYLCASTPMASSGRAVYEQYFGPGTRLTVT.